This TCR beta chain emerged from a study of T cells in Graves' hyperthyroidism and ophthalmopathy. Trimming shortened V by 6 bases and J by 4 bases, and 13 bases separated the two germline ends. Germline assignment: CDR1 MDHEN and CDR2 SYDVKM. This CDR3 has 13 residues. In its sample, this clonotype was seen a few times. The source material, RNA transcripts, was used to amplify TCR beta CDR3 regions. The primer set for the first-round RT-PCR of the TCR CDR3 was HTBI. TCRdb re-called the multiplex PCR reads with MiXCR, one entry per CDR3 protein. The sample holds 300,000 to 500,000 distinct CDR3 sequences, 11% to 15% seen once.

The sequencing sample was made of blood. The V call is TRBV28, the J call TRBJ2-7; D may match TRBD1 or TRBD2 (5 bases each). This sequence originates from a man aged 45 to 65 with Graves' ophthalmopathy. This chain's CDR3 is CASRAGSRYEQYF. The CDR3 DNA follows: TGTGCCAGCAGGGCAGGGAGTAGGTACGAGCAGTACTTC.